This is a list of T cell receptor beta chains from one sample in a study of blood T cell repertoires in COVID-19. The repertoire was sequenced with immunoSEQ multiplex PCR; TCRdb's copy has only in-frame clones and lacks some. The sample has some 200,000 clones, roughly 86% seen once. Sequencing used PBMCs or T cells enriched from blood (not recorded which). These receptors came from a man younger than 35 with acute COVID-19. The CDR3 runs from the conserved cysteine through the conserved F or W. A D gene is named only where the DNA matches it firmly. Clone size, where shown, is once, few, many, or a class for clones that have expanded.

V	J	size	D	CDR3	DNA
TRBV6-2/TRBV6-3	TRBJ1-5	.	TRBD1	CASSWDRAYQPQHF	TGTGCCAGCAGTTGGGACAGGGCCTATCAGCCCCAGCATTTT
TRBV27	TRBJ2-5	.	.	CASSTLGAETQYF	TGTGCCAGTTCGACGTTGGGGGCGGAGACCCAGTACTTC
TRBV24-1	TRBJ1-1	once	.	CATSDLSGAGSEAFF	TGTGCCACCAGTGATTTGTCGGGAGCGGGAAGTGAAGCTTTCTTT
TRBV6-6	TRBJ1-5	.	.	CASSYPYKRDQPQHF	TGTGCCAGCAGTTACCCCTACAAGAGGGATCAGCCCCAGCATTTT
TRBV12-3/TRBV12-4	TRBJ2-1	.	TRBD2	CASTASGTNEQFF	TGTGCCAGCACAGCTAGCGGGACCAATGAGCAGTTCTTC
TRBV7-3	TRBJ2-1	once	TRBD2	CASSRGLAGVKNEQFF	TGTGCCAGCAGCCGGGGACTAGCGGGAGTCAAGAATGAGCAGTTCTTC
TRBV5-5	TRBJ1-1	.	.	CASSSFPGQGSSNTEAFF	TGTGCCAGCAGCTCATTCCCGGGGCAGGGGTCCTCGAACACTGAAGCTTTCTTT
TRBV11-2	TRBJ1-1	.	.	CASSYEVGNTEAFF	TGTGCCAGCAGCTACGAGGTGGGGAACACTGAAGCTTTCTTT
TRBV25-1	TRBJ2-7	.	.	CASTPGAPYEQYF	TGTGCCAGCACCCCAGGGGCTCCCTACGAGCAGTACTTC
TRBV7-2	TRBJ1-2	.	.	CASSPNTNYGYTF	TGTGCCAGCAGTCCGAATACAAACTATGGCTACACCTTC
TRBV25-1	TRBJ2-3	once	.	CASSVPADTQYF	TGTGCCAGCAGTGTCCCAGCAGATACGCAGTATTTT
TRBV28	TRBJ2-7	.	.	CASSFALRGGQNYEQYF	TGTGCCAGCAGTTTTGCCCTTCGCGGGGGCCAAAACTACGAGCAGTACTTC
TRBV10-3	TRBJ1-3	.	.	CAIRDSRRNTIYF	TGTGCCATCAGGGACAGCCGCCGAAACACCATATATTTT
TRBV2	TRBJ2-1	.	TRBD2	CASRGLAGVFNEQFF	TGTGCCAGCAGGGGACTAGCGGGAGTCTTTAATGAGCAGTTCTTC
TRBV4-3	TRBJ1-6	.	.	CASSPADSSYNSPLHF	TGCGCCAGCAGCCCGGCAGACAGCTCCTATAATTCACCCCTCCACTTT
TRBV7-9	TRBJ1-1	.	.	CASSLAGAHNTEAFF	TGTGCCAGCAGCTTGGCAGGGGCGCACAACACTGAAGCTTTCTTT
TRBV3-1/TRBV3-2	TRBJ1-4	.	TRBD1	CASSLTGGEGKLFF	TGTGCCAGCAGCCTGACAGGGGGCGAGGGGAAACTGTTTTTT
TRBV24-1	TRBJ2-6	.	TRBD1	CATSHGQERLSGANVLTF	TGTGCCACCAGTCACGGACAGGAGAGGCTCTCTGGGGCCAACGTCCTGACTTTC
TRBV29-1	TRBJ2-1	once	.	CSVEGRTPLRGQFF	TGCAGCGTTGAAGGGCGGACACCACTAAGGGGGCAGTTCTTC
TRBV4-1	TRBJ2-7	.	.	CASSQDTASSYEQYF	TGCGCCAGCAGCCAAGATACCGCTAGCTCCTACGAGCAGTACTTC
TRBV7-9	TRBJ2-7	.	.	CASSAVQDSYEQYF	TGTGCCAGCAGCGCCGTTCAGGACTCCTACGAGCAGTACTTC
TRBV2	TRBJ1-6	.	.	CASKAVVSSPLHF	TGTGCCAGCAAGGCGGTAGTTAGTTCACCCCTCCACTTT
TRBV30	TRBJ1-6	.	.	CAWSVTRTALNNSPLHF	TGTGCCTGGAGTGTAACCCGGACAGCCCTAAATAATTCACCCCTCCACTTT
TRBV27	TRBJ2-5	.	TRBD2	CASSLLTSGREETQYF	TGTGCCAGCAGTTTATTGACTAGCGGGAGGGAAGAGACCCAGTACTTC
TRBV2	TRBJ1-1	few	.	CASSDQGFDTEAFF	TGTGCCAGCAGTGACCAGGGGTTTGACACTGAAGCTTTCTTT
TRBV3-1/TRBV3-2	TRBJ1-1	.	.	CASTRGEMNTEAFF	TGTGCCAGCACCCGGGGGGAAATGAACACTGAAGCTTTCTTT
TRBV5-1	TRBJ2-2	.	TRBD2	CASSLWDSGRPNTGELFF	TGCGCCAGCAGCTTGTGGGATAGCGGGAGGCCGAACACCGGGGAGCTGTTTTTT
TRBV5-1	TRBJ2-5	.	TRBD2	CASSPRGLAGQETQYF	TGCGCCAGCAGCCCGCGGGGACTAGCGGGACAAGAGACCCAGTACTTC
TRBV19	TRBJ2-2	few	TRBD2	CASGRGRGGPGELFF	TGTGCCAGTGGGCGCGGGAGGGGGGGACCCGGGGAGCTGTTTTTT
TRBV28	TRBJ1-2	.	.	CASSEFGTPKIYGYTF	TGTGCCAGCAGTGAATTTGGGACTCCGAAAATCTATGGCTACACCTTC
TRBV27	TRBJ2-2	.	.	CASSRGTTGELFF	TGTGCCAGCAGTCGCGGGACGACCGGGGAGCTGTTTTTT
TRBV18	TRBJ1-3	.	TRBD1	CASSPTGGSWDTIYF	TGTGCCAGCTCACCCACAGGGGGCTCGTGGGACACCATATATTTT
TRBV13	TRBJ1-1	.	.	CASSTDRRNTEAFF	TGTGCCAGCAGCACGGACAGAAGAAACACTGAAGCTTTCTTT
TRBV4-1	TRBJ2-1	.	.	CASSQDGEWDEQFF	TGCGCCAGCAGCCAAGACGGGGAGTGGGATGAGCAGTTCTTC
TRBV11-2	TRBJ2-3	.	TRBD1	CASSLRPGQITDTQYF	TGTGCCAGCAGCTTACGGCCGGGACAGATCACAGATACGCAGTATTTT
TRBV13	TRBJ2-2	.	TRBD2	CASSNGAGLGGELFF	TGTGCCAGCAGCAACGGAGCGGGACTCGGCGGGGAGCTGTTTTTT
TRBV5-1	TRBJ1-1	once	TRBD1	CASSLEGDRGAFF	TGCGCCAGCAGCTTGGAGGGGGACAGGGGAGCTTTCTTT
TRBV4-1	TRBJ2-1	.	TRBD2	CASSFTSGGYNEQFF	TGCGCCAGCAGCTTCACTAGCGGGGGCTACAATGAGCAGTTCTTC
TRBV15	TRBJ1-3	.	TRBD1	CATSRVSGGSGNTIYF	TGTGCCACCAGCAGAGTTTCAGGGGGCTCCGGAAACACCATATATTTT
TRBV28	TRBJ2-5	.	TRBD2	CASSSAGGGETQYF	TGTGCCAGCAGTTCCGCGGGAGGGGGAGAGACCCAGTACTTC
TRBV30	TRBJ1-3	.	TRBD1	CAWQTGARDTIYF	TGTGCCTGGCAGACAGGGGCAAGGGACACCATATATTTT
TRBV5-4	TRBJ2-7	.	.	CASSSGYEQYF	TGTGCCAGCAGCTCCGGCTACGAGCAGTACTTC